Included here is one T cell receptor (beta chain) sequence, with context. Sequence at one end of the junction differs from germline and may be a read error. This CDR3 has 14 residues. Germline values: CDR1 LGHDT, CDR2 YNNKEL (reference sequence). Profiled with immunoSEQ multiplex PCR; TCRdb holds only in-frame clones, not every one. Of about 170,000 clones detected, approximately 91% appear once; the ten largest clones hold approximately 0.8%. This entry belongs to a study of blood T cell repertoires in COVID-19. Study-level background: Acute and convalescent COVID-19 samples came from the United States, Italy and Spain.

The origin of this receptor is a woman under 30 who had recovered from COVID-19. The rearrangement joins TRBV3-1 (or the pseudogene TRBV3-2) to TRBJ2-7; perhaps TRBD2 as D (6 bases). Specimen: PBMCs or T cells enriched from blood (not recorded which). CDR3 sequence (DNA): TGTGCCAGCAGCCAAGCCACCTCCCTAGCGAACCAGGACTTC. Its protein is CASSQATSLANQDF.